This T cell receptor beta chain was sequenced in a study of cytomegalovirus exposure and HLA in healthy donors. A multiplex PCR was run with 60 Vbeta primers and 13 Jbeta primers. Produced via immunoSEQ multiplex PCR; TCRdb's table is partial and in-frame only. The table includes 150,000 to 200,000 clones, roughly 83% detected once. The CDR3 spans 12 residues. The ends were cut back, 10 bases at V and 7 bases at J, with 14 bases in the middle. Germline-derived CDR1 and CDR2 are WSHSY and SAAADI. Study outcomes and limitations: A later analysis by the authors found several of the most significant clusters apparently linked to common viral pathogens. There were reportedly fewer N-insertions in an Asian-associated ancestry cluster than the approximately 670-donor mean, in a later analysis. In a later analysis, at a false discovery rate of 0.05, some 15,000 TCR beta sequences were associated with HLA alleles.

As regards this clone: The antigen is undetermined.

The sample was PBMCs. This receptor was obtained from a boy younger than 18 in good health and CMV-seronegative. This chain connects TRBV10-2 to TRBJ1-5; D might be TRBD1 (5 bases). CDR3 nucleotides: TGCGCCACCTCGACAGTTAACCAGCCCCAGCATTTT. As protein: CATSTVNQPQHF.